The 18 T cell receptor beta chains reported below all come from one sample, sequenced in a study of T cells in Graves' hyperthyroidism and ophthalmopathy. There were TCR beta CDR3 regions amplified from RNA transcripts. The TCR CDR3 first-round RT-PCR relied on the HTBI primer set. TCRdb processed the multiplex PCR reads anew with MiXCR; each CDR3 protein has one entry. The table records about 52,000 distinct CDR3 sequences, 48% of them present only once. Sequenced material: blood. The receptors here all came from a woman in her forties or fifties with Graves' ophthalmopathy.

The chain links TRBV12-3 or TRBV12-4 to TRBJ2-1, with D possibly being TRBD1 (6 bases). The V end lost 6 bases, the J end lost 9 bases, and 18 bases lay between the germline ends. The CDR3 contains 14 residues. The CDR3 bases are TGTGCCAGCAGCCAGACAGGCTCTCGGCGTGAGCAGTTCTTC. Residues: CASSQTGSRREQFF.

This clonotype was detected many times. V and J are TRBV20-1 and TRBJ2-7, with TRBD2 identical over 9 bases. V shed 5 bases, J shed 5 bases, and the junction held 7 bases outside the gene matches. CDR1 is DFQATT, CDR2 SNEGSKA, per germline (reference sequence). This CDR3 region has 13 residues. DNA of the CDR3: TGCAGTGCTTCTGCCCCTAGCGGGAACGAGCAGTACTTC. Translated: CSASAPSGNEQYF.

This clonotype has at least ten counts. DNA for the CDR3: TGTGCCAGCAAGGGGGTTCTTAACACCGGGGAGCTGTTTTTT. It codes for CASKGVLNTGELFF. The rearrangement uses TRBV7-2 and TRBJ2-2, with a tentative D call TRBD1 (6 bases). V lost 7 bases and J lost 2, with 11 bases in between. Germline assignment: CDR1 SGHTA and CDR2 FQGNSA. CDR3 size: 14 residues.

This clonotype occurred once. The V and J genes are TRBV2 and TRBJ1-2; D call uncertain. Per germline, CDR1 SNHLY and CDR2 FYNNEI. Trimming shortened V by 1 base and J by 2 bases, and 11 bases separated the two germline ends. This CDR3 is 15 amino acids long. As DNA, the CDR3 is TGTGCCAGCAGTGAAGGGCTAGCGGGGAACTATGGCTACACCTTC. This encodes CASSEGLAGNYGYTF.

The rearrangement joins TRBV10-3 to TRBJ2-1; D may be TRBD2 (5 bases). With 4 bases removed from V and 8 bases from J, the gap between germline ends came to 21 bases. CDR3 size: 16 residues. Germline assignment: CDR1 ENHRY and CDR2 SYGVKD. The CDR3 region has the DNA TGTGCCATCAGTGGTTATGGCACTAGTTCGTACGATGAGCAGTTCTTC. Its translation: CAISGYGTSSYDEQFF.

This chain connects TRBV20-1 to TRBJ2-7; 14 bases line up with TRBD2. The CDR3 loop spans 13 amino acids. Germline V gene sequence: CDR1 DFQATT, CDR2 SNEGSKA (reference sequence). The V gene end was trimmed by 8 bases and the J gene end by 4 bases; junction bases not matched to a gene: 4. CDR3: CSSGLAGVYEQYF. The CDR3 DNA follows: TGCAGTTCGGGACTAGCGGGGGTTTACGAGCAGTACTTC.

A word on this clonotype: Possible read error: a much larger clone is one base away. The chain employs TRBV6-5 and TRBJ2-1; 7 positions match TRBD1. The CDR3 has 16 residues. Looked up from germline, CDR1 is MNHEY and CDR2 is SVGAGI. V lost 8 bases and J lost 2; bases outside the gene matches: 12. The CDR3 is CASGDFRDSAYNEQFF. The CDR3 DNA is TGTGCCAGCGGAGACTTCCGGGACAGCGCCTACAATGAGCAGTTCTTC.

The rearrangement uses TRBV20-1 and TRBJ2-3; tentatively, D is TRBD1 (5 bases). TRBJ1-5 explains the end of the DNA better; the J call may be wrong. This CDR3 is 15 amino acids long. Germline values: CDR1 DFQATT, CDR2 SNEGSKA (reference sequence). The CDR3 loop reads CSAKRRRASTDTQHF. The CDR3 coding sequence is TGCAGTGCCAAGCGGCGCAGGGCAAGTACAGATACGCAGCATTTT.

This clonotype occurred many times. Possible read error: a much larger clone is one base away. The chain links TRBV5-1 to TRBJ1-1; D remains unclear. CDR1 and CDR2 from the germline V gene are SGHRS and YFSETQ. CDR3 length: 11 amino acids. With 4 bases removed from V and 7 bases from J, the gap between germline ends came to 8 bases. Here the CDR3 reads CASSDVNEAFF. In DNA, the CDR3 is TGCGCCAGCAGCGATGTTAATGAAGCTTTCTTT.

The CDR3 loop is CASSDISGGGAGGELFF. The DNA of the CDR3 is TGTGCCAGCAGTGATATTAGCGGCGGGGGGGCCGGCGGGGAGCTGTTTTTT. The rearrangement links TRBV25-1 to TRBJ2-2; 9 bases are shared with TRBD2. This CDR3 has 17 residues. Germline loops: CDR1 MGHDK, CDR2 SYGVNS. V dropped 3 bases and J dropped 7; count of bases not matched to a gene: 12.

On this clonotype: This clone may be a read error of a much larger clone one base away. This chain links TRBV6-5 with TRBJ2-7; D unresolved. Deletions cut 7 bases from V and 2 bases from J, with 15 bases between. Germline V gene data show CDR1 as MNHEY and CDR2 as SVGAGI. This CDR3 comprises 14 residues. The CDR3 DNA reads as TGTGCCAGCAACCCAGACACCAGCGCCTACGAGCAGTACTTC. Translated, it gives CASNPDTSAYEQYF.

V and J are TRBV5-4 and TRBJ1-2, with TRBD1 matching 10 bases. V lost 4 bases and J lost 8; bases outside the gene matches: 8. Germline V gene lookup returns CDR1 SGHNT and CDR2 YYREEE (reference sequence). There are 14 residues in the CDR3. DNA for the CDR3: TGTGCCAGCAGCATCGACAGGGGGCTGCAAGGCTACACCTTC. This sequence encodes CASSIDRGLQGYTF.

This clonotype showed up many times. In DNA form, the CDR3 reads TGCAGTGCTAGGCGGCCAGGGGCCGATTACGAGCAGTACTTC. It translates to CSARRPGADYEQYF. The rearrangement uses TRBV20-1 and TRBJ2-7, with D tentatively TRBD1 (6 bases). Trimming left V 3 bases short and J 4 bases short, with 16 bases between. The V gene's germline CDR1 is DFQATT and CDR2 SNEGSKA (reference sequence). This CDR3 comprises 14 residues.

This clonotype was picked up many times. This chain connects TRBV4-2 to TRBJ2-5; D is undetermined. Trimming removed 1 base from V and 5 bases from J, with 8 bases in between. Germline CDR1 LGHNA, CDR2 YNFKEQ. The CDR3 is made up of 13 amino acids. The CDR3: CASSQGPSETQYF. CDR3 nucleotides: TGTGCCAGCAGCCAAGGTCCGTCGGAGACCCAGTACTTC.

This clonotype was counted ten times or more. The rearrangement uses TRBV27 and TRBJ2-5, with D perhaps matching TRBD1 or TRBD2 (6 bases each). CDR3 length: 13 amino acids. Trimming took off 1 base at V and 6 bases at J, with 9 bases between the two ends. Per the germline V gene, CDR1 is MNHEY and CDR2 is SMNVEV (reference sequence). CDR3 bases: TGTGCCAGCAGTTTATTAGGGGGGAAGACCCAGTACTTC. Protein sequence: CASSLLGGKTQYF.

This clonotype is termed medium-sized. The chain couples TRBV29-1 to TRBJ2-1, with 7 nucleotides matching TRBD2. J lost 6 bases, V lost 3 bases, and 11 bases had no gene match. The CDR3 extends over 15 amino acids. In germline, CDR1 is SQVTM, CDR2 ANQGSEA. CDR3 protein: CSVDSGPAWGNEQFF. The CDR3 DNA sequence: TGCAGCGTTGATAGCGGGCCCGCGTGGGGCAATGAGCAGTTCTTC.

Written as DNA, the CDR3 is TGTGCCAGCAGGGGGCTAGGGACACTTGGCGCGTATGAGCAGTTCTTC. Protein sequence: CASRGLGTLGAYEQFF. The rearrangement uses TRBV2 and TRBJ2-1, with D perhaps matching TRBD1 (6 bases). Germline V lookup: CDR1 SNHLY, CDR2 FYNNEI. This CDR3 comprises 16 residues. Trimming left V 6 bases short and J 8 bases short, with 23 bases between.

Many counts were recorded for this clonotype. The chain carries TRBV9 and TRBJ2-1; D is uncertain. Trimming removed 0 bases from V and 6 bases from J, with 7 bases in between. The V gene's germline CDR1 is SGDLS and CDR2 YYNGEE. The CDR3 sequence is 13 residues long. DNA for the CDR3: TGTGCCAGCAGCGTAGCGGAAGTCAATGAGCAGTTCTTC. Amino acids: CASSVAEVNEQFF.